The clone carrying this T cell receptor (beta chain) came up many times. Its specificity is unknown. The TCRbeta library incorporated unique molecular identifiers. TCRdb analysed the PCR reads with MiXCR anew, one entry per CDR3 protein. The repertoire has approximately 520,000 distinct CDR3 sequences, about an eighth of them found once; the top ten carry 12% to 15%. This entry belongs to a study of T-cell reconstitution after alpha-beta-depleted transplantation in children. Notes on the study in general: Reported findings indicate that, about two months after transplant, alpha-beta T cells came from several hundred expanded clones, which were derived from non-depleted graft cells. Once a year had passed after transplant, T-cell counts and diversity came mostly from newly produced T cells. Day-60 TCRbeta diversity that was high in some patients was derived from surviving recipient T cells and thymic progenitors.

This CDR3 has 14 amino acids. V was shortened by 3 bases and J by 0 bases, with 6 bases between the two germline ends. CDR1 and CDR2 from the germline V gene are MDHEN and SYDVKM. The chain couples TRBV28 to TRBJ2-1; the D is unclear. The input for sequencing was PBMCs, mostly from graft donor cells, taken 180 days after TCRalphabeta/CD19-depleted stem cell transplant. This sequence originates from a female patient aged 2-9 years who had a stem cell transplant for aplastic anemia, so the T cells may come from the graft donor. As DNA, the CDR3 is TGTGCCAGCAGTTTGACGAGCTCCTACAATGAGCAGTTCTTC. This encodes CASSLTSSYNEQFF.